The 27 T cell receptor beta chains presented below share a single source sample, sequenced in a study of T cells in Graves' hyperthyroidism and ophthalmopathy. RNA transcripts yielded amplified TCR beta CDR3 regions. The HTBI primer set served for first-round RT-PCR of the TCR CDR3. TCRdb used MiXCR to reprocess the multiplex PCR reads, holding one entry per CDR3 protein. The data contain approximately 530,000 distinct CDR3 sequences, 15% to 20% of them singletons. Specimen: blood. The receptors shown here come from a middle-aged man with Graves' ophthalmopathy.

This clonotype was picked up a small number of times. The chain couples TRBV5-1 to TRBJ1-1, with 8 positions matching TRBD1. The V gene end was trimmed by 6 bases and the J gene end by 3 bases; junction bases not matched to a gene: 13. Germline V gene lookup returns CDR1 SGHRS and CDR2 YFSETQ. The CDR3 is 16 amino acids. CDR3 in DNA: TGCGCCAGCACTCCGGAGGCACAGGGACAGGACACTGAAGCTTTCTTT. Protein product: CASTPEAQGQDTEAFF.

This clonotype was seen at least ten times. The chain couples TRBV3-1 to TRBJ2-7; possibly TRBD2 for D (6 bases). Germline CDR1 and CDR2: LGHDT and YNNKEL (reference sequence). Trimming left V 0 bases short and J 7 bases short, with 10 bases between. The CDR3 sequence is 13 residues long. The CDR3 spells CASSQEAGSEQYF. CDR3 nucleotide sequence: TGTGCCAGCAGCCAAGAGGCCGGGAGTGAGCAGTACTTC.

This clonotype appeared many times. This CDR3 reads CASSSRGLAGGHEKTQYF. The CDR3 coding sequence is TGTGCCAGCAGCTCGCGCGGACTAGCGGGGGGTCACGAGAAGACCCAGTACTTC. The J gene is TRBJ2-5, the V gene TRBV6-1, with 14 bases aligning to TRBD2. With 6 bases clipped from V and 6 bases from J, the junction kept 15 bases outside the gene matches. CDR1 is MNHNS, CDR2 SASEGT, per germline. The CDR3 loop spans 18 amino acids.

This clonotype appeared many times. This sequence joins TRBV11-2 and TRBJ2-7; no clear D gene. The V gene lost 0 bases and the J gene lost 2 bases, with 14 bases spanning the gap. The CDR3 sequence is 16 residues long. Germline-derived CDR1 and CDR2 are SGHAT and FQNNGV. CDR3 sequence reads: CASSLEVAWLAYEQYF. CDR3 in DNA: TGTGCCAGCAGCTTAGAGGTGGCTTGGCTAGCCTACGAGCAGTACTTC.

The V gene is TRBV27, the J gene TRBJ2-1; D unclear. Trimming shortened V by 5 bases and J by 0 bases, and 20 bases separated the two germline ends. CDR3 size: 18 residues. From germline, CDR1 is MNHEY and CDR2 SMNVEV (reference sequence). Here the CDR3 reads CASSQTSSTKRSYNEQFF. The DNA of the CDR3 is TGTGCCAGCAGTCAGACATCTTCGACAAAACGCTCCTACAATGAGCAGTTCTTC.

The rearrangement links TRBV4-3 to TRBJ2-7; 8 bases map to TRBD2. With 2 bases clipped from V and 0 bases from J, the junction kept 6 bases outside the gene matches. Germline-derived CDR1 and CDR2 are LGHNA and YSLEER. The CDR3 totals 16 residues. The CDR3: CASSQQLADSSYEQYF. CDR3 sequence (DNA): TGCGCCAGCAGCCAACAACTAGCGGACAGCTCCTACGAGCAGTACTTC.

This clonotype has just a few counts. The chain carries TRBV14 and TRBJ2-7; D is undetermined. Germline CDR1 and CDR2: SGHDN and FVKESK. V shed 0 bases and J shed 0 bases, with 12 bases lying between them. The CDR3 is 16 amino acids. The CDR3 loop reads CASSQDYRGYSYEQYF. In DNA, the CDR3 is TGTGCCAGCAGCCAAGATTATCGAGGATACTCCTACGAGCAGTACTTC.

This clonotype was detected a few times. The rearrangement uses TRBV2 and TRBJ2-5; a weak D match, TRBD1 (7 bases). Germline V CDR1 and CDR2: SNHLY, FYNNEI. The CDR3 totals 13 residues. With 6 bases removed from V and 0 bases from J, the gap between germline ends came to 8 bases. This CDR3 reads CASSRGDQETQYF. As DNA, the CDR3 is TGTGCCAGCAGCAGGGGGGACCAAGAGACCCAGTACTTC.

The J gene is TRBJ2-2, the V gene TRBV5-6; D uncertain. From germline, CDR1 is SGHDT and CDR2 YYEEEE. With 4 bases removed from V and 5 bases from J, the gap between germline ends came to 12 bases. The CDR3 loop spans 14 amino acids. CDR3 loop: CASSPGLWTGELFF. As DNA, the CDR3 is TGTGCCAGCAGCCCTGGTCTATGGACCGGGGAGCTGTTTTTT.

The V and J genes are TRBV6-1 and TRBJ1-2; 9 bases fit TRBD1. CDR3 length: 13 amino acids. V was clipped by 7 bases and J by 3 bases; unmatched bases: 3. From germline, CDR1 is MNHNS and CDR2 SASEGT. The CDR3 reads CASIRTGDYGYTF. DNA of the CDR3: TGTGCCAGCATTCGGACAGGGGACTATGGCTACACCTTC.

Of note for this clonotype: One end of the junction does not line up with germline, which may come from a read error. This chain links TRBV7-2 with TRBJ2-3; D gene ambiguous. The CDR3 has 11 amino acids. Germline CDR1 is SGHTA and CDR2 is FQGNSA. The CDR3 reads CPSSPSDTQYF. As DNA, the CDR3 is TGTCCCAGCAGCCCCTCAGATACGCAGTATTTT. Full variable domain (remainder filled in from reference TRBV7-2 and TRBJ2-3): GAGVSQSPSNKVTEKGKDVELRCDPISGHTALYWYRQSLGQGLEFLIYFQGNSAPDKSGLPSDRFSAERTGGSVSTLTIQRTQQEDSAVYLCPSSPSDTQYFGPGTRLTVL.

This clonotype was counted a few times. The chain joins TRBV20-1 to TRBJ1-2, with a possible D match to TRBD1 (6 bases). The CDR3 has 14 amino acids. V was shortened by 6 bases and J by 4 bases, with 18 bases between the two germline ends. Germline CDR1 DFQATT, CDR2 SNEGSKA (reference sequence). The chain's CDR3 is CSAARGGAVYGYTF. Here the CDR3 DNA reads TGCAGTGCCGCCCGGGGGGGCGCTGTCTATGGCTACACCTTC.

Ten or more counts support this clonotype. This sequence joins TRBV11-2 and TRBJ1-2, with D tentatively TRBD1 (5 bases). The CDR3 covers 14 residues. V was shortened by 4 bases and J by 4 bases, with 13 bases between the two germline ends. Germline assignment: CDR1 SGHAT and CDR2 FQNNGV. In nucleotides, the CDR3 is TGTGCCAGCAGCTCTTCGGGACCGCGCTATGGCTACACCTTC. Its protein is CASSSSGPRYGYTF.

This clonotype was counted between two and nine times. This rearrangement joins TRBV5-4 to TRBJ1-1; D perhaps matches TRBD1 (6 bases). Germline V gives CDR1 SGHNT, CDR2 YYREEE (reference sequence). Trimming took off 9 bases at V and 3 bases at J, with 18 bases between the two ends. The CDR3 spans 14 residues. The CDR3 region has the DNA TGTGCCACCACCTGGGGACAACAACACACTGAAGCTTTCTTT. It translates to CATTWGQQHTEAFF. The entire variable domain, with the rest obtained from reference TRBV5-4 and TRBJ1-1, is as follows: ETGVTQSPTHLIKTRGQQVTLRCSSQSGHNTVSWYQQALGQGPQFIFQYYREEENGRGNFPPRFSGLQFPNYSSELNVNALELDDSALYLCATTWGQQHTEAFFGQGTRLTVV.

The chain joins TRBV7-8 to TRBJ2-7; the match to TRBD2 covers 7 bases. Germline V gene data show CDR1 as SGHVS and CDR2 as FQNEAQ. Losses at the gene ends were 8 bases for V and 0 bases for J; bases not matched to a gene: 4. The CDR3 is made up of 13 amino acids. The CDR3 loop reads CASCTSASYEQYF. The CDR3 DNA sequence: TGTGCCAGCTGTACTAGCGCCTCCTACGAGCAGTACTTC.

The table lists this clonotype with many counts. The chain joins TRBV20-1 to TRBJ2-7; 14 bases line up with TRBD2. V lost 5 bases and J lost 6; bases outside the gene matches: 9. Germline loops: CDR1 DFQATT, CDR2 SNEGSKA (reference sequence). The CDR3 has 15 residues. The CDR3: CSASRLAGGLSEQYF. Written as DNA, the CDR3 is TGCAGTGCTTCCCGACTAGCGGGGGGGCTAAGCGAGCAGTACTTC.

Notes on this clonotype: Possible read error: a much larger clone is one base away. This rearrangement joins TRBV11-2 to TRBJ2-3; D perhaps matches TRBD2 (6 bases). CDR1 SGHAT and CDR2 FQNNGV come from the germline V gene. The CDR3 is 15 amino acids. V gave up 5 bases and J gave up 2 bases, with 14 bases separating them. The CDR3 here is CASSEISGFTDTQYF. The CDR3 nucleotides are TGTGCCAGCAGCGAGATTAGCGGATTCACAGATACGCAGTATTTT.

This clonotype has a count of ten or more. The genes are TRBV7-8 and TRBJ1-2; 7 bases are a match to TRBD1. Germline CDR1 and CDR2: SGHVS and FQNEAQ. The CDR3 covers 15 residues. The V gene end was trimmed by 2 bases and the J gene end by 4 bases; junction bases not matched to a gene: 7. The CDR3 nucleotides are TGTGCCAGCAGCTTACCGGGACAGAGTTTCTATGGCTACACCTTC. This encodes CASSLPGQSFYGYTF.

J is TRBJ1-2 and V is TRBV7-9, with unresolved D. This CDR3 has 13 residues. Germline loops: CDR1 SEHNR, CDR2 FQNEAQ (reference sequence). Trimming stripped 5 bases from V and 4 bases from J, with 11 bases between. CDR3 amino acids: CASSPPGFYGYTF. The CDR3 DNA reads as TGTGCCAGCAGCCCTCCAGGATTCTATGGCTACACCTTC. The variable domain in full, completed from reference TRBV7-9 and TRBJ1-2, reads DTGVSQNPRHKITKRGQNVTFRCDPISEHNRLYWYRQTLGQGPEFLTYFQNEAQLEKSRLLSDRFSAERPKGSFSTLEIQRTEQGDSAMYLCASSPPGFYGYTFGSGTRLTVV.

The sample holds many counts of this clonotype. This chain joins TRBV11-1 and TRBJ1-1; D gene ambiguous. Trimming took 2 bases from V and 1 from J, leaving 5 bases between them. The CDR3 covers 13 residues. Per the germline V gene, CDR1 is SGHAT and CDR2 is FQDESV (reference sequence). DNA of the CDR3: TGTGCCAGCAGCTTAATTGAGAACACTGAAGCTTTCTTT. Amino acids: CASSLIENTEAFF.

The chain carries TRBV28 and TRBJ1-3; D ambiguous. CDR1 is MDHEN, CDR2 SYDVKM, per germline. The CDR3 extends over 15 amino acids. With 5 bases removed from V and 1 base from J, the gap between germline ends came to 12 bases. CDR3 sequence: CASSTPNRSGNTIYF. The CDR3 DNA reads as TGTGCCAGCAGTACACCCAACAGATCTGGAAACACCATATATTTT.

The chain uses TRBV30 and TRBJ2-5; tentative D call: TRBD2 (5 bases). This CDR3 has 14 residues. Trimming cost V 3 bases and J 4 bases, with 15 bases left between them. CDR1 is GTSNPN, CDR2 SVGIG, per germline (reference sequence). The CDR3 region is CAWSIHGGSETQYF. CDR3 DNA: TGTGCCTGGAGCATCCATGGAGGTTCAGAGACCCAGTACTTC.

There are many counts of this clonotype. The chain uses TRBV3-1 and TRBJ2-3; D gene uncertain. Looked up from germline, CDR1 is LGHDT and CDR2 is YNNKEL (reference sequence). CDR3 length: 11 amino acids. Trimming cost V 2 bases and J 3 bases, with 0 bases left between them. The CDR3 nucleotides read TGTGCCAGCAGCCAAACAGATACGCAGTATTTT. It encodes CASSQTDTQYF.

This clonotype came up a few times. The chain links TRBV6-6 to TRBJ2-3; D gene ambiguous. The germline gives CDR1 MNHNY, CDR2 SVGAGI (reference sequence). CDR3 length: 14 residues. Deletions cut 0 bases from V and 0 bases from J, with 4 bases between. The CDR3 is CASSYSLSTDTQYF. For the CDR3, the DNA is TGTGCCAGCAGTTACTCCCTTAGCACAGATACGCAGTATTTT.

This clonotype has only a few counts. The gene calls are TRBV19 and TRBJ2-5; 9 bases match TRBD2. Germline values: CDR1 LNHDA, CDR2 SQIVND (reference sequence). CDR3 size: 18 residues. V was clipped by 3 bases and J by 1 base; unmatched bases: 12. In DNA form, the CDR3 reads TGTGCCAGTAGTATCGAGGGGGGGACTAGCAGCTTCCAAGAGACCCAGTACTTC. The encoded protein is CASSIEGGTSSFQETQYF.

This clonotype was detected many times. The rearrangement uses TRBV2 and TRBJ2-2; 7 nucleotides align to TRBD2. The CDR3 totals 17 residues. The germline V gene encodes CDR1 SNHLY and CDR2 FYNNEI. With 4 bases clipped from V and 1 base from J, the junction kept 9 bases outside the gene matches. CDR3 loop: CASSGEPWGGNTGELFF. The CDR3 coding sequence is TGTGCCAGCAGTGGAGAGCCCTGGGGGGGGAACACCGGGGAGCTGTTTTTT.

The rearrangement joins TRBV9 to TRBJ2-1, with D unclear. Germline assignment: CDR1 SGDLS and CDR2 YYNGEE. Between the trimmed V and J ends, which lost 1 base and 9 bases, there was a span of 14 bases. The CDR3 runs to 14 residues. The CDR3 loop reads CASSVLDATAEQFF. CDR3 DNA: TGTGCCAGCAGCGTACTAGACGCGACGGCTGAGCAGTTCTTC.